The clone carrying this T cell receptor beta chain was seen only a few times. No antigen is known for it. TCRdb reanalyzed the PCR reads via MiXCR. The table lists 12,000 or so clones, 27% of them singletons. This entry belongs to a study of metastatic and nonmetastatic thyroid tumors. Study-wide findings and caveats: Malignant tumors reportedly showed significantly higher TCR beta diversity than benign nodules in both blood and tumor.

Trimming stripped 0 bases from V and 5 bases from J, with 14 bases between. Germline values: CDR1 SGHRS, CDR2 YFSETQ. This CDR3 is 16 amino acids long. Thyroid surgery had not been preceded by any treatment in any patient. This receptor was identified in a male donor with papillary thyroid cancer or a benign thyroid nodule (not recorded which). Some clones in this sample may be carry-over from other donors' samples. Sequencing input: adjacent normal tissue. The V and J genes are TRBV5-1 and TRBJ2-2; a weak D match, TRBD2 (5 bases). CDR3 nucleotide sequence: TGCGCCAGCAGCTTGGTTCCCCTGGGCGGGACCGGGGAGCTGTTTTTT. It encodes CASSLVPLGGTGELFF.